The next 26 T cell receptor beta chains were all read from a single sample in a study of blood T cell repertoires in COVID-19. Assay: immunoSEQ multiplex PCR; the TCRdb copy retains only in-frame clones and omits some. The table has approximately 100,000 clones, about 90% seen once. Sequenced: peripheral blood. Source of these receptors: a woman aged 55-70 years with acute or convalescent COVID-19.

For the CDR3, the DNA is TGTGCCAGCAGCGTGCATGGACTAGCGGGAGGGTACAATGAGCAGTTCTTC. Residues: CASSVHGLAGGYNEQFF. The rearrangement uses TRBV9 and TRBJ2-1, with 15 bases matching TRBD2. From germline, CDR1 is SGDLS and CDR2 YYNGEE. The V and J ends lost 2 bases and 4 bases, in that order; junction bases with no gene match: 4. CDR3 length: 17 amino acids.

V and J are TRBV18 and TRBJ1-1; D is unresolved. Trimming took 1 base from V and 0 from J, leaving 12 bases between them. The CDR3 contains 16 residues. Looked up from germline, CDR1 is KGHSH and CDR2 is LQKENI. CDR3 coding DNA: TGTGCCAGCTCACCACTGGTATCGGCGGTGAACACTGAAGCTTTCTTT. Its translation: CASSPLVSAVNTEAFF.

This rearrangement joins TRBV9 to TRBJ1-2; 9 positions match TRBD1. With V trimmed by 4 bases and J by 6 bases, 4 bases remained unmatched. Germline V gene sequence: CDR1 SGDLS, CDR2 YYNGEE. There are 13 residues in the CDR3. The CDR3: CASSTGQGDGYTF. In nucleotides, the CDR3 is TGTGCCAGCAGCACGGGACAGGGAGATGGCTACACCTTC.

The J gene is TRBJ1-4, the V gene TRBV10-3, with D possibly TRBD1 on 6 matching bases. V was trimmed by 4 bases and J by 10 bases, leaving 13 bases between them. CDR3 size: 13 residues. Germline CDR1 ENHRY, CDR2 SYGVKD. CDR3 DNA sequence: TGTGCCATCAGTGTTGAGGGGGGGGGAAAACTGTTTTTT. Its translation is CAISVEGGGKLFF.

The chain uses TRBV2 and TRBJ1-4; a weak D match, TRBD1 (6 bases). This CDR3 spans 16 amino acids. V was trimmed by 7 bases and J by 2 bases, leaving 17 bases between them. Looked up from germline, CDR1 is SNHLY and CDR2 is FYNNEI. CDR3 protein: CASKRGASLTNEKLFF. CDR3 bases: TGTGCCAGCAAACGGGGGGCGAGTTTGACTAATGAAAAACTGTTTTTT.

The chain employs TRBV4-2 and TRBJ1-1; TRBD1 aligns across 7 bases. The CDR3 runs 15 residues. Germline CDR1 reads LGHNA; CDR2 reads YNFKEQ. The junction had 8 bases not matched to a gene; V was cut back by 0 bases and J by 7 bases. CDR3 sequence: CASSQERTGLGEAFF. The CDR3 DNA reads as TGTGCCAGCAGCCAAGAAAGGACAGGACTGGGTGAAGCTTTCTTT.

V is TRBV5-6 and J is TRBJ2-3; D is perhaps TRBD2 (5 bases). CDR3 size: 15 residues. Looked up from germline, CDR1 is SGHDT and CDR2 is YYEEEE. The V end lost 0 bases, the J end lost 5 bases, and 13 bases lay between the germline ends. The CDR3 sequence is CASSLAVGVGDTQYF. The CDR3 DNA reads as TGTGCCAGCAGCTTGGCAGTGGGAGTTGGAGATACGCAGTATTTT.

The V call is TRBV9, the J call TRBJ1-5; D not resolved. Germline CDR1 SGDLS, CDR2 YYNGEE. The CDR3 is 14 amino acids. The V gene lost 1 base and the J gene lost 0 bases, with 5 bases spanning the gap. The DNA for the CDR3 is TGTGCCAGCAGCGTATCCTATAGCAATCAGCCCCAGCATTTT. Translating it yields CASSVSYSNQPQHF.

The chain is built from TRBV12-3 or TRBV12-4 and TRBJ1-5; maybe TRBD1 (5 bases). V was cut by 4 bases and J by 7 bases, with 11 bases left in between. The length of the CDR3 is 13 residues. This chain's CDR3 is CASSYGGSQPQHF. The CDR3 nucleotides are TGTGCCAGCAGTTATGGGGGGTCACAGCCCCAGCATTTT.

The chain is built from TRBV5-4 and TRBJ1-2; D is perhaps TRBD1 (5 bases). Germline V gene sequence: CDR1 SGHNT, CDR2 YYREEE (reference sequence). This CDR3 has 15 residues. Trimming pared 3 bases from V and 8 bases from J, leaving 20 bases between. The CDR3 is CASSSPLTVVGGYTF. CDR3 DNA sequence: TGTGCCAGCAGCTCACCTCTGACAGTCGTAGGGGGCTACACCTTC.

The rearrangement links TRBV11-3 to TRBJ2-5; unclear D gene. V lost 3 bases, J lost 0 bases, and 11 bases lay in between. From germline, CDR1 is SGHNT and CDR2 YENEEA. The CDR3 loop spans 15 amino acids. The CDR3 coding sequence is TGTGCCAGCAGCTTTATGGCCAGGTACCAAGAGACCCAGTACTTC. Amino acid sequence: CASSFMARYQETQYF.

The chain couples TRBV5-1 to TRBJ2-2, with a tentative D call TRBD2 (5 bases). This CDR3 is 14 amino acids long. Germline lookup yields CDR1 SGHRS and CDR2 YFSETQ. Trimming pared 7 bases from V and 3 bases from J, leaving 13 bases between. CDR3 residues: CASAREMDTGELFF. In DNA form, the CDR3 reads TGCGCCAGCGCGAGGGAGATGGACACCGGGGAGCTGTTTTTT. The whole variable domain, remainder taken from reference TRBV5-1 and TRBJ2-2, is KAGVTQTPRYLIKTRGQQVTLSCSPISGHRSVSWYQQTPGQGLQFLFEYFSETQRNKGNFPGRFSGRQFSNSRSEMNVSTLELGDSALYLCASAREMDTGELFFGEGSRLTVL.

V and J are TRBV7-6 and TRBJ2-3, with D possibly being TRBD2 (6 bases). The CDR3 sequence is 15 residues long. The V end lost 5 bases, the J end lost 4 bases, and 16 bases lay between the germline ends. Per germline, CDR1 SGHVS and CDR2 FNYEAQ. The CDR3 DNA sequence: TGTGCCAGCAGCCTTACTAGCTCCATCCCAGATACGCAGTATTTT. Protein sequence: CASSLTSSIPDTQYF.

V is TRBV27 and J is TRBJ2-3; D is unclear. Trimming left V 6 bases short and J 5 bases short, with 6 bases between. CDR3 size: 11 residues. Per germline, CDR1 MNHEY and CDR2 SMNVEV (reference sequence). In DNA form, the CDR3 reads TGTGCCAGCAGCCAATTAGATACGCAGTATTTT. The encoded protein is CASSQLDTQYF.

The gene calls are TRBV7-9 and TRBJ2-5; 9 bases fit TRBD2. Germline V gives CDR1 SEHNR, CDR2 FQNEAQ (reference sequence). This CDR3 comprises 17 residues. The trim removed 6 bases at V and 4 bases at J, leaving 15 bases unmatched. This CDR3 is CASSQSHIAGAGETQYF. In DNA, the CDR3 is TGTGCCAGCAGTCAAAGTCATATAGCGGGAGCTGGAGAGACCCAGTACTTC.

V gene TRBV5-1 combines with J gene TRBJ1-2, with 8 bases lining up with TRBD1. Germline V CDR1 and CDR2: SGHRS, YFSETQ. Trimming took 3 bases from V and 1 from J; bases not matched to a gene: 5. This CDR3 has 15 amino acids. Here the CDR3 reads CASSSGTGINYGYTF. The CDR3 DNA reads TGCGCCAGCAGCTCCGGGACAGGAATTAACTATGGCTACACCTTC.

V gene TRBV18 combines with J gene TRBJ1-6; TRBD1 aligns across 7 bases. The J segment lost 5 bases and the V segment lost 0 bases, leaving 1 base of the junction unmatched. The CDR3 loop spans 15 amino acids. Germline CDR1 KGHSH, CDR2 LQKENI. DNA of the CDR3: TGTGCCAGCTCACCACCCACAGGGGATAATTCACCCCTCCACTTT. This gives the protein CASSPPTGDNSPLHF.

The CDR3 sequence: CASSTLGQFMTEAFF. The CDR3 DNA reads TGTGCCAGCAGCACCCTCGGACAGTTCATGACTGAAGCTTTCTTT. The chain carries TRBV5-6 and TRBJ1-1; tentatively, D is TRBD1 (6 bases). Trimming stripped 4 bases from V and 5 bases from J, with 18 bases between. The germline gives CDR1 SGHDT, CDR2 YYEEEE. This CDR3 is built from 15 residues.

The gene calls are TRBV9 and TRBJ1-3; tentative D call: TRBD1 (6 bases). Deletions cut 4 bases from V and 2 bases from J, with 16 bases between. Germline CDR1 and CDR2: SGDLS and YYNGEE. The length of the CDR3 is 16 residues. The CDR3 nucleotides are TGTGCCAGCAGCCAATATCCAGGGGTTACTGGAAACACCATATATTTT. Translation gives CASSQYPGVTGNTIYF.

The chain combines TRBV19 with TRBJ1-1; 7 nucleotides match TRBD1. Germline CDR1 LNHDA, CDR2 SQIVND (reference sequence). The CDR3 spans 15 residues. The V gene end was trimmed by 6 bases and the J gene end by 7 bases; junction bases not matched to a gene: 14. CDR3 loop: CASRYSTGLGGEAFF. CDR3 sequence (DNA): TGTGCCAGTAGATATTCGACAGGGCTGGGAGGTGAAGCTTTCTTT.

This chain links TRBV3-1 (or the pseudogene TRBV3-2) with TRBJ2-3; 8 bases map to TRBD2. V shed 5 bases, J shed 2 bases, and the junction held 9 bases outside the gene matches. CDR3 size: 16 residues. Germline V gene sequence: CDR1 LGHDT, CDR2 YNNKEL (reference sequence). The CDR3 DNA reads as TGTGCCAGCAGCTCGCTGACTAGCGCATACACAGATACGCAGTATTTT. Translated, it gives CASSSLTSAYTDTQYF.

The gene calls are TRBV6-1 and TRBJ1-4; no reliable D call. The CDR3 loop spans 16 amino acids. CDR1 and CDR2 from the germline V gene are MNHNS and SASEGT. Trimming removed 1 base at V and 5 bases at J, with 14 bases between. This chain's CDR3 is CASSEDGGLGNEKLFF. CDR3 bases: TGTGCCAGCAGTGAAGACGGCGGGTTGGGCAATGAAAAACTGTTTTTT.

V gene TRBV3-1 (or the pseudogene TRBV3-2) combines with J gene TRBJ1-1; 9 nucleotides match TRBD1. The CDR3 sequence is 14 residues long. The trim removed 6 bases at V and 7 bases at J, leaving 9 bases unmatched. Germline assignment: CDR1 LGHDT and CDR2 YNNKEL (reference sequence). CDR3 sequence reads: CASRPGTGHIEAFF. As DNA, the CDR3 is TGTGCCAGCAGACCGGGGACAGGGCATATTGAAGCTTTCTTT.

This chain joins TRBV7-6 and TRBJ2-1; D perhaps matches TRBD2 (5 bases). Trimming cost V 3 bases and J 4 bases, with 13 bases left between them. Germline V gene sequence: CDR1 SGHVS, CDR2 FNYEAQ. CDR3 length: 15 amino acids. DNA of the CDR3: TGTGCCAGCAGCTTGCCCAGCGGAAAGTACAATGAGCAGTTCTTC. Residues: CASSLPSGKYNEQFF.

This clone is medium-sized within its sample. The V and J genes are TRBV9 and TRBJ2-1; 9 bases line up with TRBD1. J gave up 6 bases and V 4 bases, and 8 bases lay outside the gene matches. Germline CDR1 SGDLS, CDR2 YYNGEE. This CDR3 is 15 amino acids long. The CDR3 nucleotides read TGTGCCAGCAGCACTTCCGGGACAGGGACCAATGAGCAGTTCTTC. It yields the protein CASSTSGTGTNEQFF. Based on the CDR3 plus reference TRBV9 and TRBJ2-1, the full variable domain is DSGVTQTPKHLITATGQRVTLRCSPRSGDLSVYWYQQSLDQGLQFLIQYYNGEERAKGNILERFSAQQFPDLHSELNLSSLELGDSALYFCASSTSGTGTNEQFFGPGTRLTVL.

V and J are TRBV19 and TRBJ2-3, with TRBD1 as a possible D gene (6 bases). Germline-derived CDR1 and CDR2 are LNHDA and SQIVND (reference sequence). Trimming pared 5 bases from V and 2 bases from J, leaving 11 bases between. The CDR3 extends over 14 amino acids. CDR3 region: CASSFQGSTDTQYF. The CDR3 region has the DNA TGTGCCAGTAGTTTCCAGGGGTCCACAGATACGCAGTATTTT.